A single sample is the source of the 9 T cell receptor beta chains below, sequenced in a study of T cell responses to AZD1222 COVID-19 vaccine. Sequencing was performed with immunoSEQ multiplex PCR; in TCRdb, only in-frame clones are kept and a portion is missing. The data show some 98,000 clones, more than 70% seen once. The specimen comprised peripheral blood, sampled on day 0 of AZD1222 vaccination. Receptors originate from an adult in good health.

The rearrangement joins TRBV6-6 to TRBJ1-4; weak D call: TRBD1 (6 bases). Germline values: CDR1 MNHNY, CDR2 SVGAGI (reference sequence). The CDR3 contains 16 residues. V dropped 2 bases and J dropped 2 bases, with 12 bases sitting between them. This CDR3 reads CASSYRGSGTNEKLFF. The CDR3 DNA sequence: TGTGCCAGCAGTTACAGGGGGTCCGGCACTAATGAAAAACTGTTTTTT.

The DNA of the CDR3 is TGTGCCAGCAGTTACACCGGGAGTAGTGGCTACACCTTC. Its translation: CASSYTGSSGYTF. The V and J genes are TRBV6-2 or TRBV6-3 and TRBJ1-2, with no clear D. Germline CDR1 MNHEY, CDR2 SVGEGT. The CDR3 has 13 amino acids. The V end was cut by 2 bases, the J end by 7 bases, with 11 bases between.

V and J are TRBV6-1 and TRBJ1-2; 7 nucleotides line up with TRBD1. The junction had 12 bases not matched to a gene; V was cut back by 0 bases and J by 2 bases. Germline V gives CDR1 MNHNS, CDR2 SASEGT. The CDR3 has 18 amino acids. CDR3 region: CASSEAVPGTVFNYGYTF. In DNA, the CDR3 is TGTGCCAGCAGTGAAGCAGTCCCCGGGACAGTATTCAACTATGGCTACACCTTC.

J is TRBJ2-5 and V is TRBV7-9, with TRBD2 as a possible D gene (6 bases). Trimming pared 1 base from V and 2 bases from J, leaving 8 bases between. The length of the CDR3 is 14 residues. CDR1 and CDR2 from the germline V gene are SEHNR and FQNEAQ (reference sequence). CDR3 in amino acids: CASSLDGGQETQYF. CDR3 DNA sequence: TGTGCCAGCAGCTTAGACGGGGGTCAAGAGACCCAGTACTTC.

The V gene is TRBV9, the J gene TRBJ2-1; 12 bases are shared with TRBD2. Germline-derived CDR1 and CDR2 are SGDLS and YYNGEE. The CDR3 covers 18 residues. After removal of 0 bases from V and 6 bases from J, the junction contained 10 bases not matched to a gene. In DNA form, the CDR3 reads TGTGCCAGCAGCGTAGACCTAGCGGGGGGGCCATCGGTCAATGAGCAGTTCTTC. Its translation: CASSVDLAGGPSVNEQFF.

The chain recombines TRBV10-2 with TRBJ2-7, with 7 bases matching TRBD1. V gave up 6 bases and J gave up 4 bases; unmatched junction bases: 6. The length of the CDR3 is 13 residues. Germline CDR1 and CDR2: WSHSY and SAAADI. This CDR3 reads CASRKTGTYEQYF. The CDR3 region has the DNA TGCGCCAGCAGAAAGACAGGGACGTACGAGCAGTACTTC.

This clone appeared a single time. V gene TRBV6-1 combines with J gene TRBJ1-2, with a tentative D call TRBD1 (5 bases). Per germline, CDR1 MNHNS and CDR2 SASEGT. The CDR3 has 13 amino acids. Trimming removed 5 bases from V and 13 bases from J, with 20 bases in between. CDR3 in amino acids: CASSQGRQYGPTF. In DNA form, the CDR3 reads TGTGCCAGCAGTCAGGGACGGCAATATGGACCCACCTTC.

The chain employs TRBV21-1 and TRBJ1-4. TRBV21-1 represents a pseudogene. The CDR3 length is 16 residues. The CDR3 here is CASSARMRGLGEKLFF. The CDR3 coding sequence is TGTGCCAGCAGCGCCAGGATGAGGGGATTAGGTGAAAAACTGTTTTTT.

This chain joins TRBV4-2 and TRBJ2-5; D is perhaps TRBD1 (5 bases). The CDR3 has 14 residues. Germline V lookup: CDR1 LGHNA, CDR2 YNFKEQ. V shed 0 bases and J shed 7 bases, with 12 bases lying between them. This CDR3 reads CASSQDRTQGTQYF. The DNA for the CDR3 is TGTGCCAGCAGCCAAGATCGGACCCAGGGGACCCAGTACTTC.